The next 13 T cell receptor beta chains were all read from a single sample in a study of cytomegalovirus exposure and HLA in healthy donors (dated 2017 in TCRdb). The library was generated by the immunoSEQ multiplex PCR assay. TCRdb retrieved this table from immuneACCESS and kept in-frame rearrangements only. Not all clones are present; in checked studies, unresolved V genes account for under half, and no reason is known for the remainder. The sample table lists about 190,000 clones, approximately 80% of them with a count of one. In total, the top ten clones hold under 7.5% of the sample. Material: PBMCs. The source of these receptors is a young man in good health and CMV-seropositive.

A single count supports this clone. V usage is TRBV2 and J usage is TRBJ2-7; D is possibly TRBD2 (5 bases). Trimming removed 8 bases at V and 2 bases at J, with 16 bases between. The CDR3 totals 14 residues. CDR1 is SNHLY, CDR2 FYNNEI, per germline. CDR3 in amino acids: CASVGIIIAYEQYF. The DNA for the CDR3 is TGTGCCAGCGTCGGGATCATCATCGCCTACGAGCAGTACTTC.

The rearrangement joins TRBV19 to TRBJ2-2, with 8 bases matching TRBD2. The germline V gene encodes CDR1 LNHDA and CDR2 SQIVND (reference sequence). J lost 3 bases, V lost 6 bases, and 3 bases had no gene match. The CDR3 sequence is 14 residues long. The CDR3 spells CASRTSADTGELFF. Written as DNA, the CDR3 is TGTGCCAGTAGGACTAGCGCCGACACCGGGGAGCTGTTTTTT.

This chain joins TRBV6-5 and TRBJ2-7; 9 bases match TRBD1. The CDR3 extends over 15 amino acids. Losses at the gene ends were 6 bases for V and 2 bases for J; bases not matched to a gene: 8. Germline V gene lookup returns CDR1 MNHEY and CDR2 SVGAGI. The CDR3 DNA reads TGTGCCAGCAGGATAAGGACAGGGGAGGCCTACGAGCAGTACTTC. As protein: CASRIRTGEAYEQYF.

This clone was observed a single time. The rearrangement joins TRBV5-6 to TRBJ2-6, with D unclear. V was cut by 4 bases and J by 0 bases, with 14 bases left in between. Germline assignment: CDR1 SGHDT and CDR2 YYEEEE. The CDR3 covers 17 residues. CDR3 protein: CASSPYASLSGANVLTF. CDR3 nucleotide sequence: TGTGCCAGCAGCCCCTATGCCTCTCTCTCTGGGGCCAACGTCCTGACTTTC. The full variable domain, in which reference TRBV5-6 and TRBJ2-6 provide the parts outside the CDR3, is DAGVTQSPTHLIKTRGQQVTLRCSPKSGHDTVSWYQQALGQGPQFIFQYYEEEERQRGNFPDRFSGHQFPNYSSELNVNALLLGDSALYLCASSPYASLSGANVLTFGAGSRLTVL.

J is TRBJ2-1 and V is TRBV4-1; D uncertain. CDR3 length: 16 amino acids. Germline V gene sequence: CDR1 MGHRA, CDR2 YSYEKL. Trimming left V 4 bases short and J 8 bases short, with 21 bases between. CDR3 coding DNA: TGCGCCAGCAGCCCCGAGGTAGCCCTTAATCTGGATGAGCAGTTCTTC. Its translation is CASSPEVALNLDEQFF.

This clone was observed a single time. The chain has TRBV28 and TRBJ1-2, with D uncertain. The V gene lost 2 bases and the J gene lost 0 bases, with 10 bases spanning the gap. Per the germline V gene, CDR1 is MDHEN and CDR2 is SYDVKM. The CDR3 runs 15 residues. CDR3 sequence: CASSLIVSANYGYTF. In DNA form, the CDR3 reads TGTGCCAGCAGTTTAATAGTCAGCGCTAACTATGGCTACACCTTC.

This chain connects TRBV18 to TRBJ2-7; 14 nucleotides agree with TRBD2. The CDR3 is 19 residues long. J was trimmed by 4 bases and V by 3 bases; bases with no gene match: 14. CDR1 and CDR2 (germline): KGHSH, LQKENI. The CDR3 DNA is TGTGCCAGCTCACCCCCGAAACCACCGGGACTAGCGGGAGCTTACGAGCAGTACTTC. Amino acids: CASSPPKPPGLAGAYEQYF.

The gene calls are TRBV6-5 and TRBJ2-7; possibly TRBD2 for D (6 bases). V was shortened by 6 bases and J by 0 bases, with 15 bases between the two germline ends. The CDR3 is 15 amino acids. The germline CDR1 and CDR2 sequences are MNHEY and SVGAGI. The CDR3 nucleotides are TGTGCCAGCAGCCCACTCCTAGCGAACTCCTACGAGCAGTACTTC. This encodes CASSPLLANSYEQYF.

For this clone: Its ends do not fully match the called genes, so a read error is possible. The chain uses TRBV19 and TRBJ2-7; D gene uncertain. The CDR3 runs to 9 residues. The germline V gene encodes CDR1 LNHDA and CDR2 SQIVND (reference sequence). CDR3 sequence reads: CASSMRVLF. As DNA, the CDR3 is TGTGCCAGTAGCATGAGAGTCCTCTTC.

The rearrangement links TRBV6-4 to TRBJ2-3; the match to TRBD1 covers 7 bases. V lost 4 bases, J lost 0 bases, and 4 bases stayed unmatched. The CDR3 loop spans 15 amino acids. CDR1 is MRHNA, CDR2 SNTAGT, per germline. The CDR3 region is CASSATGASTDTQYF. The DNA for the CDR3 is TGTGCCAGCAGTGCCACAGGGGCTAGCACAGATACGCAGTATTTT.

This chain joins TRBV7-3 and TRBJ1-1; 9 bases align to TRBD1. CDR3 length: 12 residues. With V trimmed by 4 bases and J by 11 bases, 5 bases remained unmatched. Looked up from germline, CDR1 is SGHTA and CDR2 is FQGTGA. CDR3 protein: CASSSRQGGAFF. The CDR3, as DNA: TGTGCCAGCAGCTCTCGACAGGGGGGGGCTTTCTTT.

This clone was found a few times. The chain has TRBV7-9 and TRBJ2-7; D may be TRBD1 (6 bases). The germline V gene has CDR1 SEHNR and CDR2 FQNEAQ (reference sequence). The CDR3 covers 16 residues. Trimming shortened V by 1 base and J by 6 bases, and 19 bases separated the two germline ends. CDR3: CASSLDGGRTEPEQYF. The CDR3 DNA follows: TGTGCCAGCAGCTTAGACGGTGGAAGGACAGAGCCCGAGCAGTACTTC.

The rearrangement uses TRBV27 and TRBJ1-2; D call uncertain. Germline V lookup: CDR1 MNHEY, CDR2 SMNVEV (reference sequence). The CDR3 length is 16 residues. The germline V and J ends were trimmed by 5 bases and 2 bases, with 18 bases remaining between them. The CDR3 region is CASSPTLMRSNYGYTF. The CDR3 coding sequence is TGTGCCAGCAGTCCAACCCTAATGAGGTCCAACTATGGCTACACCTTC.